A single sample is the source of the 10 T cell receptor beta chains below, sequenced in a study of chemoradiotherapy in HPV16-positive cancers. Assay used: immunoSEQ multiplex PCR; TCRdb lists only in-frame clones, some missing. Here the sample spans about 32,000 clones, about 91% being singletons. Sequenced material: blood, taken from a patient who underwent chemoradiotherapy. The receptors come from a human donor with HPV-associated anogenital cancer.

V gene TRBV15 combines with J gene TRBJ1-1; no clear D. The CDR3 is made up of 14 amino acids. V lost 0 bases and J 12 bases, leaving 17 bases between the germline ends. Germline V gives CDR1 LNHNV, CDR2 YYDKDF (reference sequence). The CDR3 region has the DNA TGTGCCACCAGCAGAGATCTTTCTGGGGAAGAAACTTTCTTT. Translated: CATSRDLSGEETFF.

The chain recombines TRBV6-6 with TRBJ1-3, with D unclear. Between the trimmed V and J ends, which lost 7 bases and 0 bases, there was a span of 13 bases. CDR1 and CDR2 from the germline V gene are MNHNY and SVGAGI (reference sequence). This CDR3 comprises 15 residues. CDR3 protein: CASNAAGISGNTIYF. The CDR3 DNA sequence: TGTGCCAGCAATGCCGCGGGAATCTCTGGAAACACCATATATTTT.

V usage is TRBV28 and J usage is TRBJ2-7, with 9 nucleotides matching TRBD1. Per germline, CDR1 MDHEN and CDR2 SYDVKM. The J segment lost 1 base and the V segment lost 4 bases, leaving 2 bases of the junction unmatched. CDR3 length: 14 residues. The CDR3 region has the DNA TGTGCCAGCAGTTGGGGACAGGGTTCCTACGAGCAGTACTTC. It is translated as CASSWGQGSYEQYF.

The V call is TRBV5-5, the J call TRBJ2-1; a possible D gene is TRBD2 (5 bases). The length of the CDR3 is 15 residues. The ends were cut back, 0 bases at V and 4 bases at J, with 11 bases in the middle. Germline loops: CDR1 SGHKS, CDR2 YYEKEE (reference sequence). CDR3 nucleotides: TGTGCCAGCAGCTTGGGTAGCGCGACGTACAATGAGCAGTTCTTC. The encoded protein is CASSLGSATYNEQFF.

The J gene is TRBJ1-3, the V gene TRBV5-1; 7 bases map to TRBD1. V lost 4 bases, J lost 2 bases, and 3 bases stayed unmatched. The CDR3 covers 14 residues. Germline CDR1 SGHRS, CDR2 YFSETQ. CDR3 sequence (DNA): TGCGCCAGCAGCCGACAGGGAACTGGAAACACCATATATTTT. Its protein is CASSRQGTGNTIYF.

This clone was observed a single time. The V gene is TRBV7-6, the J gene TRBJ2-5; D is perhaps TRBD1 (5 bases). The CDR3 covers 16 residues. The germline CDR1 and CDR2 sequences are SGHVS and FNYEAQ. Deletions cut 5 bases from V and 1 base from J, with 17 bases between. The CDR3 DNA sequence: TGTGCCAGCAGCCGAAACCAGGGAACCTCCCAAGAGACCCAGTACTTC. Translated: CASSRNQGTSQETQYF.

V gene TRBV28 combines with J gene TRBJ1-4, with unresolved D. CDR1 is MDHEN, CDR2 SYDVKM, per germline. The V and J ends lost 5 bases and 3 bases respectively, with 13 bases between them. The CDR3 runs to 15 residues. This CDR3 is CASSPGSTSNEKLFF. The CDR3 nucleotides are TGTGCCAGCAGTCCGGGGTCGACATCTAATGAAAAACTGTTTTTT.

The CDR3 loop is CASSYSVGVEQFF. The CDR3 DNA reads TGTGCCAGCAGTTACTCCGTTGGGGTTGAGCAGTTCTTC. The rearrangement links TRBV6-6 to TRBJ2-1; D gene ambiguous. Germline lookup yields CDR1 MNHNY and CDR2 SVGAGI (reference sequence). CDR3 length: 13 amino acids. V dropped 0 bases and J dropped 9 bases, with 9 bases sitting between them.

The rearrangement links TRBV6-6 to TRBJ2-7; D is perhaps TRBD1 (6 bases). Trimming removed 8 bases at V and 3 bases at J, with 11 bases between. The CDR3 is 12 amino acids. Germline values: CDR1 MNHNY, CDR2 SVGAGI (reference sequence). DNA of the CDR3: TGTGCCAGCCAGGGGTGGGACTACGAGCAGTACTTC. Translating gives CASQGWDYEQYF.

This clone showed up just a few times. The rearrangement uses TRBV7-2 and TRBJ2-7; D possibly corresponds to TRBD2 (6 bases). The CDR3 consists of 15 residues. V lost 4 bases and J 6 bases, leaving 19 bases between the germline ends. Germline V gene data show CDR1 as SGHTA and CDR2 as FQGNSA. As DNA, the CDR3 is TGTGCCAGCAGCTCCCAACGGGCCCGGGGGACCGAGCAGTACTTC. Its protein product is CASSSQRARGTEQYF.